This record covers a single TCR beta chain. The data originate from a study of blood T cell repertoires in COVID-19. Repertoires were generated with immunoSEQ multiplex PCR, while TCRdb's copy carries only in-frame clones and drops some. The table records roughly 260,000 clones, about nine tenths of them present only once. Germline V gives CDR1 SGHTA, CDR2 FQGNSA. V trimming: 2 bases; J trimming: 6 bases; junction bases outside the gene matches: 12. There are 17 residues in the CDR3. This receptor was identified in a woman aged 18-29 years who had recovered from COVID-19. Sequences were obtained from PBMCs or T cells enriched from blood (not recorded which). V gene TRBV7-2 combines with J gene TRBJ2-5; 10 nucleotides line up with TRBD2. CDR3 sequence: CASSLNRLTSGIQTQYF. In nucleotides, the CDR3 is TGTGCCAGCAGCTTAAACCGGCTCACTAGCGGGATACAGACCCAGTACTTC.